This T cell receptor beta chain was recovered during a study of blood T cells in healthy people across ages. Germline-derived CDR1 and CDR2 are WSHSY and SAAADI. V was trimmed by 4 bases and J by 2 bases, leaving 9 bases between them. There are 13 residues in the CDR3. Primers used in a second PCR of roughly 7 to 12 cycles were a sample-barcoded 5' primer and a J-beta primer mix. One entry per CDR3 protein results from TCRdb running MiXCR on the 5' RACE reads. Among about 1.5 million distinct CDR3 sequences listed, roughly two fifths were seen once. For every donor, a draw yielded approximately 9.8 milliliters of peripheral blood.

The sample taken for sequencing was blood. The chain recombines TRBV10-2 with TRBJ2-7; D gene ambiguous. This clonotype originated in a woman in her late teens or twenties in good health. CDR3 nucleotides: TGCGCCAGCAGTGTGGCCTCGGCCTACGAGCAGTACTTC. It is translated as CASSVASAYEQYF.